This T cell receptor beta chain was captured in a study of blood T cell repertoires in COVID-19. Background on the study: The origin of the acute and convalescent COVID-19 samples was the United States, Italy and Spain. Nucleic acid was either cDNA or gDNA, and it came from T cells, B-cell-depleted T cells, or PBMCs.

As processed by the authors: Nucleated cell counts were estimated from reference gene primer amplification. Here immunoSEQ multiplex PCR was the method, and the copy in TCRdb shows in-frame clones only, minus some. Clone size and the V and J calls come from that table; the DNA yielded D and trimming. The data hold around 260,000 clones, with approximately 86% observed a single time. Seattle participants joined during active infection and were tracked over time. This CDR3 is built from 17 residues. Per germline, CDR1 MGHRA and CDR2 YSYEKL. With 2 bases clipped from V and 2 bases from J, the junction kept 9 bases outside the gene matches.

The TCR comes from a human donor with COVID-19, enrolled during active disease. The donor label of this sample is uncertain. Sequenced input: peripheral blood. The chain couples TRBV4-1 to TRBJ1-2; the match to TRBD1 covers 9 bases. Here the CDR3 DNA reads TGCGCCAGCAGCCAAAGTCCCGGGACAGGGATGAACTATGGCTACACCTTC. Its translation is CASSQSPGTGMNYGYTF.